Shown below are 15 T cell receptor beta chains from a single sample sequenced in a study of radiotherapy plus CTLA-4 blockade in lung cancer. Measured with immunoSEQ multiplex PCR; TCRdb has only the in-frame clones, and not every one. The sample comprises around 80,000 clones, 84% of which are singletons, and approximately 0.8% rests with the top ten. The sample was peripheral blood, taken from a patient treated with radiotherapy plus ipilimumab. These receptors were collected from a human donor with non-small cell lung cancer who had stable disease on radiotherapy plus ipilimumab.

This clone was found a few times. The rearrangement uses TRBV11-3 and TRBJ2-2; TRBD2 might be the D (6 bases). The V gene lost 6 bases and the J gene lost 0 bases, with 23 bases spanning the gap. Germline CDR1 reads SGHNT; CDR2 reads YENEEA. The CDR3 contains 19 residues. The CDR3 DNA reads TGTGCCAGCAGTCGCTCGGCGGGGTTCCTTGGCCCGAACACCGGGGAGCTGTTTTTT. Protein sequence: CASSRSAGFLGPNTGELFF.

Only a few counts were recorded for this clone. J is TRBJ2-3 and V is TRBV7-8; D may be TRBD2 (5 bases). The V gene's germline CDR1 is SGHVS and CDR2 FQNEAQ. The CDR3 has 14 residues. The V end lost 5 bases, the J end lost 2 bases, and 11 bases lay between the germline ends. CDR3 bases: TGTGCCAGCAGCGGACTCCTGGCCACAGATACGCAGTATTTT. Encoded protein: CASSGLLATDTQYF.

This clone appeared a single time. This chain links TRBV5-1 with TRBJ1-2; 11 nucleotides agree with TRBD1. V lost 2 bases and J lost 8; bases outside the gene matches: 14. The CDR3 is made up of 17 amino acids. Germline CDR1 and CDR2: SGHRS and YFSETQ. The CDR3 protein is CASSLGTGGSMVLGYTF. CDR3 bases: TGCGCCAGCAGCTTAGGGACAGGGGGAAGTATGGTCTTGGGCTACACCTTC. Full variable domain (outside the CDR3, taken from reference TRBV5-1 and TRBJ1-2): KAGVTQTPRYLIKTRGQQVTLSCSPISGHRSVSWYQQTPGQGLQFLFEYFSETQRNKGNFPGRFSGRQFSNSRSEMNVSTLELGDSALYLCASSLGTGGSMVLGYTFGSGTRLTVV.

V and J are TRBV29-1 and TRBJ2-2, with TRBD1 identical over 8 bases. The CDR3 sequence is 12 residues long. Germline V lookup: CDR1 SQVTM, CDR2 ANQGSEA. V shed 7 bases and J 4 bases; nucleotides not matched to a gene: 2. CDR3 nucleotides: TGCAGCGCTACAGGGGGCACCGGGGAGCTGTTTTTT. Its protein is CSATGGTGELFF.

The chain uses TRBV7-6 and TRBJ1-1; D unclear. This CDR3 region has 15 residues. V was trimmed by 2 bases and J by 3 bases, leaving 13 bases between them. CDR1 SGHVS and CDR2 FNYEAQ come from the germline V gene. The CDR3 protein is CASSLSPASDTEAFF. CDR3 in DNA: TGTGCCAGCAGCTTATCCCCCGCCTCCGACACTGAAGCTTTCTTT.

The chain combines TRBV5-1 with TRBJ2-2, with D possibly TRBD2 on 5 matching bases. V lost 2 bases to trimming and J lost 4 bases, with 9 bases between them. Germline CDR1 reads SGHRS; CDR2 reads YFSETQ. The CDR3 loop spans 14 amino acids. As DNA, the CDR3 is TGCGCCAGCAGCTTAGAGGCGGGCACCGGGGAGCTGTTTTTT. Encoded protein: CASSLEAGTGELFF.

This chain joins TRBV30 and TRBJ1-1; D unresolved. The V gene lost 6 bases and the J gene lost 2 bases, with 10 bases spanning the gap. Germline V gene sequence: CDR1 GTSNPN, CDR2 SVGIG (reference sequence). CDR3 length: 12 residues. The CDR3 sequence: CACSMFNTEAFF. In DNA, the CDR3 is TGTGCCTGTAGTATGTTTAACACTGAAGCTTTCTTT. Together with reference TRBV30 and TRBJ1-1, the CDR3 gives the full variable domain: SQTIHQWPATLVQPVGSPLSLECTVEGTSNPNLYWYRQAAGRGLQLLFYSVGIGQISSEVPQNLSASRPQDRQFILSSKKLLLSDSGFYLCACSMFNTEAFFGQGTRLTVV.

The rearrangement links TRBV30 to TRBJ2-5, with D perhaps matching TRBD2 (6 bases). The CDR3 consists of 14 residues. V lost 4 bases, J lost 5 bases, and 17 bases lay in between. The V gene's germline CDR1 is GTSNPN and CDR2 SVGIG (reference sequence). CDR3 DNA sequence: TGTGCCTGGAAGATAGGGACTCAAGCGGAGACCCAGTACTTC. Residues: CAWKIGTQAETQYF.

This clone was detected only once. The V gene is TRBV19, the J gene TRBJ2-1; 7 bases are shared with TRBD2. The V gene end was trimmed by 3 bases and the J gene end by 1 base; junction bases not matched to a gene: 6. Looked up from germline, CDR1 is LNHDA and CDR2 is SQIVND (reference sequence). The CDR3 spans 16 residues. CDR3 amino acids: CASSISRTSSYNEQFF. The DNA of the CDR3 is TGTGCCAGTAGTATCTCCCGGACTAGTTCCTACAATGAGCAGTTCTTC.

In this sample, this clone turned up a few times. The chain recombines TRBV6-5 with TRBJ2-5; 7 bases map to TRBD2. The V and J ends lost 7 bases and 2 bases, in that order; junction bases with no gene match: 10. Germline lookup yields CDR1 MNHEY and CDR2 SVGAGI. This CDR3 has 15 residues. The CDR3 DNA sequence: TGTGCCAGCACCCCCGGGAGGAACAGTCAAGAGACCCAGTACTTC. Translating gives CASTPGRNSQETQYF.

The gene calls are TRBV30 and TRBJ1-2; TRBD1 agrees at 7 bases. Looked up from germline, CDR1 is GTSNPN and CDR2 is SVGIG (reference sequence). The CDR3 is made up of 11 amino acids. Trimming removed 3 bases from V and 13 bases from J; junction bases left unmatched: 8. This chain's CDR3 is CAWSRDRASTF. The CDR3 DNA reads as TGTGCCTGGAGCCGAGACAGGGCGTCCACCTTC.

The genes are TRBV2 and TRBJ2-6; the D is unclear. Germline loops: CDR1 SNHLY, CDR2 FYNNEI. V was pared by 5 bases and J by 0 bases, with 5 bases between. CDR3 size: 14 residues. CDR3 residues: CASSRDSGANVLTF. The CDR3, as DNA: TGTGCCAGCAGTAGGGACTCTGGGGCCAACGTCCTGACTTTC.

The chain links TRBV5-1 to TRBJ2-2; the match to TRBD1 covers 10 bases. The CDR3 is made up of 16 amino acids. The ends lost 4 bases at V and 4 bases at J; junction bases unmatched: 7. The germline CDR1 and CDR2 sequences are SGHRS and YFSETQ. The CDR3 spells CASSVGTGAVTGELFF. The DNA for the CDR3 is TGCGCCAGCAGCGTCGGGACAGGGGCCGTCACCGGGGAGCTGTTTTTT.

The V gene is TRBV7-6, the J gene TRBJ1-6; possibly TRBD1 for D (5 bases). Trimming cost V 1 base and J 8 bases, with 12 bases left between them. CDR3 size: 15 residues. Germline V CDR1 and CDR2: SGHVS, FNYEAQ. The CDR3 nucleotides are TGTGCCAGCAGCTTAGGGTTCGGGACGGATTCACCCCTCCACTTT. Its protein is CASSLGFGTDSPLHF.

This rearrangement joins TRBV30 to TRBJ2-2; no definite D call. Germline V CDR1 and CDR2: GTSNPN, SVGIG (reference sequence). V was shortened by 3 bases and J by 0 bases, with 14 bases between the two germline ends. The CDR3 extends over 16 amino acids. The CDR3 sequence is CAWSDGEITNTGELFF. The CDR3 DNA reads TGTGCCTGGAGCGATGGGGAAATAACGAACACCGGGGAGCTGTTTTTT.